These 10 T cell receptor beta chains share one sample of origin, sequenced in a study of beta chain features in type 1 diabetes. The authors reverse transcribed all of the isolated RNA, so sequencing captured expressed TCRB transcripts. The repertoire was sequenced with immunoSEQ multiplex PCR; TCRdb's copy has only in-frame clones and lacks some. The table lists around 240,000 clones, 9.6% of them singletons, with 0.03% to 0.04% in the top ten. The sequencing sample was made of naive CD4+ T cells from blood. The source of these receptors is a woman aged 18-29 years in good health.

This clone was recorded a few times. The chain employs TRBV5-1 and TRBJ2-7, with TRBD1 matching over 8 bases. Germline loops: CDR1 SGHRS, CDR2 YFSETQ. Unmatched junction bases numbered 11, after V lost 3 bases and J lost 3 bases. The CDR3 extends over 16 amino acids. The DNA of the CDR3 is TGCGCCAGCAGCTCGGACGACAGGGGTTCGGGCTACGAGCAGTACTTC. This codes for CASSSDDRGSGYEQYF. The whole variable domain, remainder taken from reference TRBV5-1 and TRBJ2-7, is KAGVTQTPRYLIKTRGQQVTLSCSPISGHRSVSWYQQTPGQGLQFLFEYFSETQRNKGNFPGRFSGRQFSNSRSEMNVSTLELGDSALYLCASSSDDRGSGYEQYFGPGTRLTVT.

The V call is TRBV5-1, the J call TRBJ2-3; the match to TRBD2 covers 9 bases. CDR1 SGHRS and CDR2 YFSETQ come from the germline V gene. The CDR3 spans 14 residues. The ends lost 4 bases at V and 4 bases at J; junction bases unmatched: 4. The CDR3 sequence is CASSIAGVSDTQYF. In DNA, the CDR3 is TGCGCCAGCAGCATAGCGGGAGTGTCAGATACGCAGTATTTT. Full variable domain (remainder filled in from reference TRBV5-1 and TRBJ2-3): KAGVTQTPRYLIKTRGQQVTLSCSPISGHRSVSWYQQTPGQGLQFLFEYFSETQRNKGNFPGRFSGRQFSNSRSEMNVSTLELGDSALYLCASSIAGVSDTQYFGPGTRLTVL.

This clone was recorded a few times. The V call is TRBV2, the J call TRBJ2-7; 8 nucleotides match TRBD2. CDR3 length: 15 amino acids. J was trimmed by 0 bases and V by 2 bases; bases with no gene match: 3. The V gene's germline CDR1 is SNHLY and CDR2 FYNNEI. For the CDR3, the DNA is TGTGCCAGCAGTGAACTAGCGGGCCCCTCCTACGAGCAGTACTTC. This translates into CASSELAGPSYEQYF.

In its sample, this clone was seen a few times. The chain carries TRBV6-1 and TRBJ2-5; TRBD2 matches 13 bases. Germline CDR1 reads MNHNS; CDR2 reads SASEGT. The CDR3 is 15 residues long. With 5 bases clipped from V and 3 bases from J, the junction kept 3 bases outside the gene matches. The CDR3 coding sequence is TGTGCCAGCAGTTCCGGGACTAGCGGGGAAGAGACCCAGTACTTC. Amino acids: CASSSGTSGEETQYF.

The chain combines TRBV30 with TRBJ1-3, with D maybe TRBD1 (5 bases). V was shortened by 0 bases and J by 0 bases, with 15 bases between the two germline ends. Germline CDR1 reads GTSNPN; CDR2 reads SVGIG (reference sequence). The CDR3 has 17 residues. The CDR3 DNA sequence: TGTGCCTGGAGTGTATACCCAGGGCCCCTCTCTGGAAACACCATATATTTT. As protein: CAWSVYPGPLSGNTIYF.

This clone occurred a few times. The J gene is TRBJ1-2, the V gene TRBV19; 8 positions agree with TRBD1. Trimming removed 4 bases from V and 3 bases from J; junction bases left unmatched: 7. The CDR3 contains 15 residues. Germline-derived CDR1 and CDR2 are LNHDA and SQIVND (reference sequence). CDR3 nucleotides: TGTGCCAGTAGTACTCCGGACAGGGTGGACTATGGCTACACCTTC. Translated, it gives CASSTPDRVDYGYTF.

The chain employs TRBV11-3 and TRBJ2-2; 9 bases fit TRBD1. The V gene end was trimmed by 5 bases and the J gene end by 3 bases; junction bases not matched to a gene: 4. The CDR3 has 15 residues. CDR1 is SGHNT, CDR2 YENEEA, per germline. The CDR3 is CASSKRTGDTGELFF. The CDR3 region has the DNA TGTGCCAGCAGCAAGCGGACAGGGGACACCGGGGAGCTGTTTTTT.

V and J are TRBV6-6 and TRBJ1-1; TRBD1 matches 7 bases. Germline V CDR1 and CDR2: MNHNY, SVGAGI (reference sequence). The V segment lost 6 bases and the J segment 4 bases; nucleotides outside the gene matches: 5. This CDR3 spans 13 amino acids. CDR3 DNA: TGTGCCAGCAGCACAGGGGTGAGCACTGAAGCTTTCTTT. Amino acid sequence: CASSTGVSTEAFF.

This chain links TRBV27 with TRBJ2-7; a weak D match, TRBD1 (5 bases). The CDR3 runs to 14 residues. V was trimmed by 3 bases and J by 0 bases, leaving 9 bases between them. Per the germline V gene, CDR1 is MNHEY and CDR2 is SMNVEV (reference sequence). CDR3 amino acids: CASSFWGSSYEQYF. The CDR3 bases are TGTGCCAGCAGTTTTTGGGGCAGCTCCTACGAGCAGTACTTC.

The chain has TRBV27 and TRBJ1-1; TRBD1 matches at 7 bases. The CDR3 covers 16 residues. V trimming: 4 bases; J trimming: 2 bases; junction bases outside the gene matches: 10. The germline gives CDR1 MNHEY, CDR2 SMNVEV (reference sequence). CDR3 bases: TGTGCCAGCAGTTCAATTACCGGGACAGCAAACACTGAAGCTTTCTTT. Its translation is CASSSITGTANTEAFF.